Below, 30 T cell receptor beta chains from the same sample are listed, as sequenced in a study of cytomegalovirus exposure and HLA in healthy donors. The PCR ran on 60 Vbeta and 13 Jbeta primers. Only in-frame clones appear in the TCRdb table, and some are missing; sequencing was by immunoSEQ multiplex PCR. The listing records more than 100,000 clones. Sequencing was carried out using PBMCs. The receptors shown here come from a woman between 40 and 55 years old in good health and CMV-seronegative.

With respect to this clone: Because it lacks the conserved phenylalanine or tryptophan at the end, this CDR3 is likely a read error. For the CDR3, the DNA is TGTGCCAGCAGTGAATTAGCGGGGGGGTCCTACGAGCAGTACATC. Encoded protein: CASSELAGGSYEQYI. The V gene is TRBV6-1, the J gene TRBJ2-7, with 11 bases fitting TRBD2. The CDR3 is 15 residues long. Trimming cost V 2 bases and J 1 base; bases outside gene matches: 1. Germline V gene lookup returns CDR1 MNHNS and CDR2 SASEGT.

The chain combines TRBV25-1 with TRBJ2-1, with TRBD1 matching 7 bases. The V gene end was trimmed by 6 bases and the J gene end by 4 bases; junction bases not matched to a gene: 15. This CDR3 is built from 17 residues. The germline gives CDR1 MGHDK, CDR2 SYGVNS. DNA of the CDR3: TGTGCCAGCAGAGACCAACAGGGGAATTCCCCTTACAATGAGCAGTTCTTC. Translated: CASRDQQGNSPYNEQFF.

The chain couples TRBV6-6 to TRBJ1-1, with D unresolved. This CDR3 comprises 14 residues. V was pared by 6 bases and J by 5 bases, with 16 bases between. CDR1 MNHNY and CDR2 SVGAGI come from the germline V gene (reference sequence). The CDR3 protein is CASSLSGSRTEAFF. CDR3 DNA sequence: TGTGCCAGCAGCCTGTCGGGATCGCGAACTGAAGCTTTCTTT.

J is TRBJ1-2 and V is TRBV5-4, with 10 bases aligning to TRBD1. Germline-derived CDR1 and CDR2 are SGHNT and YYREEE (reference sequence). This CDR3 spans 15 amino acids. The trim removed 4 bases at V and 5 bases at J, leaving 8 bases unmatched. The CDR3 region has the DNA TGTGCCAGCAGCAAATTGACAGGGGGCGGGTATGGCTACACCTTC. This gives the protein CASSKLTGGGYGYTF.

This chain connects TRBV18 to TRBJ1-4; 7 nucleotides match TRBD1. J gave up 2 bases and V 3 bases, and 3 bases lay outside the gene matches. This CDR3 is built from 15 residues. Germline CDR1 KGHSH, CDR2 LQKENI. CDR3: CASSPQGVTNEKLFF. The CDR3 DNA reads TGTGCCAGCTCACCTCAGGGGGTTACTAATGAAAAACTGTTTTTT.

This chain connects TRBV19 to TRBJ2-1; tentatively, D is TRBD2 (7 bases). CDR3 size: 15 residues. Germline lookup yields CDR1 LNHDA and CDR2 SQIVND (reference sequence). The V and J ends lost 1 base and 9 bases respectively, with 16 bases between them. CDR3 DNA sequence: TGTGCCAGTAGTATAGTGAGTGGGGGGGCGGGTGAGCAGTTCTTC. This codes for CASSIVSGGAGEQFF.

The V and J genes are TRBV25-1 and TRBJ2-1, with TRBD1 identical over 7 bases. The CDR3 is made up of 15 amino acids. Looked up from germline, CDR1 is MGHDK and CDR2 is SYGVNS. Trimming removed 10 bases from V and 0 bases from J; junction bases left unmatched: 9. DNA for the CDR3: TGTGCCACCTCTTCCGCAGGGGGCTCCTACAATGAGCAGTTCTTC. Translation: CATSSAGGSYNEQFF.

The chain has TRBV18 and TRBJ1-1, with 7 bases that match TRBD1. CDR3 size: 15 residues. CDR1 and CDR2 (germline): KGHSH, LQKENI. With V trimmed by 2 bases and J by 6 bases, 9 bases remained unmatched. The CDR3 sequence is CASSPSQGVTAEAFF. The CDR3 nucleotides read TGTGCCAGCTCACCAAGCCAGGGGGTTACGGCTGAAGCTTTCTTT.

This chain links TRBV4-2 with TRBJ2-1; TRBD2 aligns across 10 bases. The trim removed 3 bases at V and 7 bases at J, leaving 6 bases unmatched. Germline-derived CDR1 and CDR2 are LGHNA and YNFKEQ. This CDR3 comprises 15 residues. For the CDR3, the DNA is TGTGCCAGCAGCCATTTAGCGGGGGGCATGAATGAGCAGTTCTTC. As protein: CASSHLAGGMNEQFF.

J is TRBJ2-7 and V is TRBV29-1; TRBD1 matches at 7 bases. Germline CDR1 SQVTM, CDR2 ANQGSEA. The CDR3 is 12 amino acids. The ends lost 6 bases at V and 2 bases at J; junction bases unmatched: 4. The CDR3 DNA is TGCAGCGTAGAGGGACAGCCCTACGAGCAGTACTTC. Amino acids: CSVEGQPYEQYF.

The chain recombines TRBV7-2 with TRBJ2-3, with 11 bases matching TRBD2. Germline CDR1 SGHTA, CDR2 FQGNSA. The CDR3 extends over 15 amino acids. V was pared by 0 bases and J by 7 bases, with 3 bases of the junction left unmatched. CDR3 in DNA: TGTGCCAGCAGCTTAGCTTCTAGCGGGGGGAATACGCAGTATTTT. Translation: CASSLASSGGNTQYF.

This chain links TRBV28 with TRBJ1-2; 9 bases map to TRBD1. Trimming at V came to 10 bases and at J to 7 bases, leaving 7 bases not matched to a gene. Germline-derived CDR1 and CDR2 are MDHEN and SYDVKM. The CDR3 runs 12 residues. The CDR3 coding sequence is TGTGCCACCGATGGGGACAGGGCTGGCTACACCTTC. Encoded protein: CATDGDRAGYTF.

This sequence joins TRBV5-1 and TRBJ1-3, with D possibly matching TRBD1 (5 bases). This CDR3 spans 16 amino acids. Germline V lookup: CDR1 SGHRS, CDR2 YFSETQ. V shed 4 bases and J shed 0 bases, with 14 bases lying between them. The CDR3 sequence: CASSPGAASSGNTIYF. CDR3 nucleotide sequence: TGCGCCAGCAGCCCTGGGGCGGCATCCTCTGGAAACACCATATATTTT. Complete variable domain (other parts from reference TRBV5-1 and TRBJ1-3): KAGVTQTPRYLIKTRGQQVTLSCSPISGHRSVSWYQQTPGQGLQFLFEYFSETQRNKGNFPGRFSGRQFSNSRSEMNVSTLELGDSALYLCASSPGAASSGNTIYFGEGSWLTVV.

V gene TRBV7-9 combines with J gene TRBJ1-4; tentative D call: TRBD1 (6 bases). V was cut by 5 bases and J by 8 bases, with 18 bases left in between. CDR1 is SEHNR, CDR2 FQNEAQ, per germline (reference sequence). CDR3 length: 15 residues. The chain's CDR3 is CASSPFGRGNEKLFF. CDR3 DNA: TGTGCCAGCAGCCCCTTTGGGAGGGGGAACGAAAAACTGTTTTTT.

This chain connects TRBV7-3 to TRBJ1-1, with D perhaps TRBD1 (6 bases). Trimming removed 2 bases at V and 1 base at J, with 8 bases between. Germline V gives CDR1 SGHTA, CDR2 FQGTGA. The CDR3 totals 14 residues. The CDR3 DNA reads as TGTGCCAGCAGCTTAGGGGGACAGAACACTGAAGCTTTCTTT. Its translation is CASSLGGQNTEAFF.

This rearrangement joins TRBV5-1 to TRBJ1-4, with D unclear. Germline V gives CDR1 SGHRS, CDR2 YFSETQ. The CDR3 runs 15 residues. V gave up 1 base and J gave up 4 bases, with 11 bases separating them. CDR3 coding DNA: TGCGCCAGCAGCTTGTCCATCGGTTATAATGAAAAACTGTTTTTT. This translates into CASSLSIGYNEKLFF.

The chain combines TRBV9 with TRBJ1-6, with TRBD1 as a possible D gene (5 bases). Germline V CDR1 and CDR2: SGDLS, YYNGEE. The CDR3 length is 14 residues. The V and J ends lost 3 bases and 7 bases respectively, with 11 bases between them. In nucleotides, the CDR3 is TGTGCCAGCAGCGGAGCCGCAGGGAATTCACCCCTCCACTTT. This sequence encodes CASSGAAGNSPLHF.

The chain combines TRBV7-6 with TRBJ2-2; unclear D gene. Trimming pared 8 bases from V and 7 bases from J, leaving 14 bases between. CDR1 is SGHVS, CDR2 FNYEAQ, per germline. The CDR3 extends over 13 amino acids. The CDR3 DNA follows: TGTGCCAGCTCCCTCCTAGAAATCGGGGAGCTGTTTTTT. Translated: CASSLLEIGELFF. Filled out from reference TRBV7-6 and TRBJ2-2, the complete variable domain reads GAGVSQSPRYKVTKRGQDVALRCDPISGHVSLYWYRQALGQGPEFLTYFNYEAQQDKSGLPNDRFSAERPEGSISTLTIQRTEQRDSAMYRCASSLLEIGELFFGEGSRLTVL.

The V gene is TRBV5-1, the J gene TRBJ2-2; TRBD1 agrees at 9 bases. With V trimmed by 0 bases and J by 7 bases, 7 bases remained unmatched. The CDR3 loop spans 16 amino acids. The germline V gene encodes CDR1 SGHRS and CDR2 YFSETQ. CDR3 nucleotides: TGCGCCAGCAGCTTGGGGGGACAGGGATACAGCGGGGAGCTGTTTTTT. This codes for CASSLGGQGYSGELFF.

The genes are TRBV7-2 and TRBJ1-5; D remains unclear. Trimming pared 5 bases from V and 0 bases from J, leaving 11 bases between. The length of the CDR3 is 15 residues. Per germline, CDR1 SGHTA and CDR2 FQGNSA. The DNA of the CDR3 is TGTGCCAGCAGCCCCCAACGGGATAGCAATCAGCCCCAGCATTTT. It translates to CASSPQRDSNQPQHF.

This chain joins TRBV10-3 and TRBJ1-1, with 7 bases matching TRBD1. Unmatched junction bases numbered 14, after V lost 4 bases and J lost 9 bases. There are 15 residues in the CDR3. Germline CDR1 ENHRY, CDR2 SYGVKD. The CDR3 loop is CAISGGTNTGVQAFF. The CDR3, as DNA: TGTGCCATCAGTGGGGGAACTAATACAGGGGTTCAAGCTTTCTTT.

This chain connects TRBV4-3 to TRBJ2-5, with 10 bases identical to TRBD2. The CDR3 has 17 amino acids. Germline V CDR1 and CDR2: LGHNA, YSLEER. The junction had 12 bases not matched to a gene; V was cut back by 1 base and J by 7 bases. The chain's CDR3 is CASSQGTGSGGSGTQYF. As DNA, the CDR3 is TGCGCCAGCAGCCAAGGAACGGGTAGCGGGGGGTCGGGGACCCAGTACTTC.

This chain joins TRBV7-9 and TRBJ1-2; D not resolved. The CDR3 runs 12 residues. The germline V gene encodes CDR1 SEHNR and CDR2 FQNEAQ (reference sequence). Trimming took 8 bases from V and 6 from J, leaving 13 bases between them. DNA of the CDR3: TGTGCCAGCCCTCGGGGAGAAGATGGCTACACCTTC. As protein: CASPRGEDGYTF.

The V gene is TRBV7-2, the J gene TRBJ1-2; D ambiguous. Between the trimmed V and J ends, which lost 0 bases and 8 bases, there was a span of 13 bases. The germline CDR1 and CDR2 sequences are SGHTA and FQGNSA. The CDR3 runs to 14 residues. The CDR3 loop is CASSLASGPLGYTF. CDR3 bases: TGTGCCAGCAGCTTAGCTTCAGGTCCCCTAGGCTACACCTTC.

V usage is TRBV5-1 and J usage is TRBJ2-7, with 11 bases lining up with TRBD1. This CDR3 comprises 14 residues. Germline lookup yields CDR1 SGHRS and CDR2 YFSETQ. J gave up 5 bases and V 4 bases, and 5 bases lay outside the gene matches. The CDR3 DNA reads as TGCGCCAGCAGCCGGGGACAGGGGGGAGACGAGCAGTACGTC. Residues: CASSRGQGGDEQYV.

The V call is TRBV6-5, the J call TRBJ1-3, with unresolved D. V was pared by 10 bases and J by 4 bases, with 17 bases between. Germline V gives CDR1 MNHEY, CDR2 SVGAGI. The CDR3 runs to 14 residues. CDR3 region: CATNQPGEGNTIYF. The CDR3 coding sequence is TGTGCCACTAATCAACCCGGGGAAGGAAACACCATATATTTT.

The chain carries TRBV28 and TRBJ1-2, with D hard to call. Per the germline V gene, CDR1 is MDHEN and CDR2 is SYDVKM. V lost 2 bases, J lost 0 bases, and 10 bases lay in between. There are 15 residues in the CDR3. CDR3 coding DNA: TGTGCCAGCAGTTTAGGTGACATAGCTAACTATGGCTACACCTTC. It encodes CASSLGDIANYGYTF.

The V gene is TRBV5-4, the J gene TRBJ2-5, with unresolved D. V was trimmed by 1 base and J by 1 base, leaving 11 bases between them. Germline V gene data show CDR1 as SGHNT and CDR2 as YYREEE (reference sequence). This CDR3 comprises 15 residues. The DNA for the CDR3 is TGTGCCAGCAGCTTGAGGAGCGCCTCCCAAGAGACCCAGTACTTC. It yields the protein CASSLRSASQETQYF.

The CDR3 spells CASSLGTGGENEKLFF. CDR3 coding DNA: TGTGCCAGCAGCCTGGGGACAGGGGGCGAGAATGAAAAACTGTTTTTT. This chain uses TRBV9 with TRBJ1-4, with 12 bases matching TRBD1. The CDR3 is 16 amino acids. Germline values: CDR1 SGDLS, CDR2 YYNGEE. V gave up 4 bases and J gave up 5 bases; unmatched junction bases: 6.

The J gene is TRBJ1-6, the V gene TRBV11-2, with D unclear. The CDR3 has 14 amino acids. Trimming took 0 bases from V and 7 from J, leaving 7 bases between them. The germline V gene encodes CDR1 SGHAT and CDR2 FQNNGV. The CDR3 reads CASSLDLRNSPLHF. The CDR3, as DNA: TGTGCCAGCAGCTTAGATCTGCGAAATTCACCCCTCCACTTT.